One and the same sample provided the 12 T cell receptor beta chains below, sequenced in a study of T cell responses to AZD1222 COVID-19 vaccine. The data were produced by immunoSEQ multiplex PCR, yet TCRdb's version contains in-frame clones alone and is incomplete. The sample carries 96,000 or so clones, roughly 90% recorded once. Sequences were derived from peripheral blood, sampled on day 0 of AZD1222 vaccination. The source of these receptors is an adult in good health.

The chain combines TRBV7-6 with TRBJ2-7, with D possibly matching TRBD1 (6 bases). The CDR3 is made up of 14 amino acids. With 3 bases removed from V and 6 bases from J, the gap between germline ends came to 15 bases. Germline assignment: CDR1 SGHVS and CDR2 FNYEAQ. CDR3 coding DNA: TGTGCCAGCAGCTTTGGGGCACGAGGGGGCGAGCAGTACTTC. It encodes CASSFGARGGEQYF.

The J gene is TRBJ2-7, the V gene TRBV10-3, with 9 bases fitting TRBD1. Per the germline V gene, CDR1 is ENHRY and CDR2 is SYGVKD. The CDR3 sequence is 14 residues long. V dropped 6 bases and J dropped 1; count of bases not matched to a gene: 4. The CDR3 loop reads CAIRPGQGSYEQYF. The CDR3 coding sequence is TGTGCCATCAGACCGGGACAGGGTTCCTACGAGCAGTACTTC.

The chain combines TRBV27 with TRBJ2-7; 9 positions agree with TRBD1. Germline CDR1 reads MNHEY; CDR2 reads SMNVEV (reference sequence). The V gene end was trimmed by 2 bases and the J gene end by 0 bases; junction bases not matched to a gene: 8. The CDR3 is 17 amino acids. The CDR3 DNA is TGTGCCAGCAGTTTAAGGGGCGGGACAGGGAACTCCTACGAGCAGTACTTC. Residues: CASSLRGGTGNSYEQYF.

The chain is built from TRBV7-6 and TRBJ2-6; no definite D call. In germline, CDR1 is SGHVS, CDR2 FNYEAQ. The CDR3 extends over 17 amino acids. Trimming shortened V by 5 bases and J by 0 bases, and 14 bases separated the two germline ends. CDR3 DNA: TGTGCCAGCAGCCCTGCGGTCGGCCACTCTGGGGCCAACGTCCTGACTTTC. Its translation: CASSPAVGHSGANVLTF.

V usage is TRBV5-4 and J usage is TRBJ2-5; D unclear. Trimming took 5 bases from V and 5 from J, leaving 13 bases between them. This CDR3 is 13 amino acids long. Germline-derived CDR1 and CDR2 are SGHNT and YYREEE (reference sequence). The chain's CDR3 is CASRVQVDETQYF. The CDR3, as DNA: TGTGCCAGCAGGGTTCAGGTGGATGAGACCCAGTACTTC.

The sample holds a few counts of this clone. The chain has TRBV7-6 and TRBJ1-3; weak D call: TRBD1 (5 bases). Germline V gene data show CDR1 as SGHVS and CDR2 as FNYEAQ. The CDR3 has 16 residues. The germline V and J ends were trimmed by 2 bases and 0 bases, with 11 bases remaining between them. CDR3 sequence: CASSLSTGSSGNTIYF. In DNA, the CDR3 is TGTGCCAGCAGCTTAAGTACAGGTTCCTCTGGAAACACCATATATTTT.

The chain joins TRBV5-4 to TRBJ1-3; TRBD1 is a possible D gene (5 bases). Germline CDR1 is SGHNT and CDR2 is YYREEE (reference sequence). The CDR3 consists of 15 residues. V lost 4 bases and J lost 1, with 12 bases in between. CDR3 loop: CASSPGGVSGNTIYF. The CDR3 DNA reads TGTGCCAGCAGCCCTGGGGGAGTTTCTGGAAACACCATATATTTT.

The rearrangement uses TRBV4-2 and TRBJ2-1; weak D call: TRBD2 (6 bases). V lost 0 bases and J lost 9, with 18 bases in between. The CDR3 runs to 16 residues. Per the germline V gene, CDR1 is LGHNA and CDR2 is YNFKEQ. CDR3: CASSQELRLVLGEQFF. Here the CDR3 DNA reads TGTGCCAGCAGCCAAGAGCTCAGACTAGTGTTGGGTGAGCAGTTCTTC.

The chain links TRBV10-2 to TRBJ2-3; TRBD2 matches at 11 bases. There are 15 residues in the CDR3. Germline V gene lookup returns CDR1 WSHSY and CDR2 SAAADI. V lost 2 bases to trimming and J lost 3 bases; unmatched junction nucleotides: 1. The CDR3 bases are TGCGCCAGCAGTGAGCGGACTAGCGGGACAGATACGCAGTATTTT. Protein product: CASSERTSGTDTQYF.

V and J are TRBV7-2 and TRBJ2-7; D is possibly TRBD2 (6 bases). Germline V lookup: CDR1 SGHTA, CDR2 FQGNSA. Between the trimmed V and J ends, which lost 1 base and 3 bases, there was a span of 10 bases. The CDR3 length is 14 residues. The CDR3 sequence: CASSLGRGDYEQYF. The CDR3 DNA follows: TGTGCCAGCAGCTTAGGGCGGGGCGACTACGAGCAGTACTTC.

The V gene is TRBV7-8, the J gene TRBJ2-1; possible D gene TRBD2, 7 bases. Trimming removed 0 bases at V and 7 bases at J, with 19 bases between. The CDR3 totals 17 residues. Germline-derived CDR1 and CDR2 are SGHVS and FQNEAQ. The chain's CDR3 is CASSLARWQGRGNEQFF. The CDR3 region has the DNA TGTGCCAGCAGCTTAGCGAGGTGGCAGGGGAGGGGGAATGAGCAGTTCTTC. Complete variable domain (other parts from reference TRBV7-8 and TRBJ2-1): GAGVSQSPRYKVAKRGQDVALRCDPISGHVSLFWYQQALGQGPEFLTYFQNEAQLDKSGLPSDRFFAERPEGSVSTLKIQRTQQEDSAVYLCASSLARWQGRGNEQFFGPGTRLTVL.

The chain joins TRBV7-9 to TRBJ2-7; 9 bases fit TRBD2. CDR1 is SEHNR and CDR2 is FQNEAQ in the germline V gene (reference sequence). The CDR3 length is 16 residues. The junction had 3 bases not matched to a gene; V was cut back by 0 bases and J by 0 bases. The DNA for the CDR3 is TGTGCCAGCAGCTTAGCGCTACTAGCGGGCTCCTACGAGCAGTACTTC. Translated: CASSLALLAGSYEQYF.